This T cell receptor (beta chain) originates from a study of graft-versus-host responses after intestinal transplantation. Method: immunoSEQ multiplex PCR; TCRdb's copy keeps in-frame clones and lacks some. The sample includes fewer than 25,000 clones, 70% to 80% of them seen just once. From the graft tissue, intraepithelial and lamina propria lymphocytes were released through processing. V gave up 0 bases and J gave up 5 bases; unmatched junction bases: 17. CDR3 length: 19 amino acids. The germline gives CDR1 MGHRA, CDR2 YSYEKL. The receptor's source is a human patient who received an intestinal transplant, so some T cells may come from the graft donor. The gene calls are TRBV4-1 and TRBJ2-7; 9 bases are shared with TRBD2. This sample comprised ileum tissue, obtained 12 days after intestinal transplant. CDR3 DNA sequence: TGCGCCAGCAGCCAAGAATCAACCTGGGGGGCGGGAGGGATCGACGAGCAGTACTTC. Translation gives CASSQESTWGAGGIDEQYF.